The entry below gives a single T cell receptor (beta chain) sequence along with its context. Across several immunoSEQ plates, the genomic DNA of each subset was split evenly. Here immunoSEQ multiplex PCR was the method, and the copy in TCRdb shows in-frame clones only, minus some. The data show some 1.5 million clones, roughly 96% seen once. The source of the sample is a study of shared clonotypes between healthy human individuals. V shed 3 bases, J shed 7 bases, and the junction held 7 bases outside the gene matches. The CDR3 runs 15 residues. Looked up from germline, CDR1 is SGHTA and CDR2 is FQGNSA.

The sample comprised naive CD4+ T cells sorted from blood. Subset given: CD45RA+ positively selected. The clonotype was recovered from a man younger than 45 in good health. This chain uses TRBV7-2 with TRBJ2-1; 9 positions agree with TRBD1. CDR3 in DNA: TGTGCCAGCAGCTTCAGGGGACAGGGAGTTAATGAGCAGTTCTTC. It is translated as CASSFRGQGVNEQFF.